The TCR beta chain described here comes from a study of cytomegalovirus exposure and HLA in healthy donors. The germline gives CDR1 MNHNS, CDR2 SASEGT. Trimming cost V 6 bases and J 5 bases, with 13 bases left between them. The CDR3 spans 13 residues. Comments on this clone: Its antigen is currently unknown.

Overall study findings and caveats: Fewer N-insertions (relative to the approximately 700-donor mean) were reportedly seen in an Asian-associated ancestry cluster in a later analysis. Beyond CMV serostatus, there was no information to go on about immune exposure. Indistinguishable V segments, including TRBV6-2 and TRBV6-3, were excluded.

Primers for the PCR totalled 60 Vbeta and 13 Jbeta. Method: immunoSEQ multiplex PCR; TCRdb's copy keeps in-frame clones and lacks some. The sample holds about 130,000 clones, 70% to 75% seen once. Sampled while nominally healthy, donors likely had unrecorded immune exposures. The material sequenced was PBMCs. This chain connects TRBV6-1 to TRBJ2-5, with D possibly TRBD1 on 8 matching bases. The TCR originated in a man younger than 40 in good health and CMV-seronegative. This CDR3 is CASSTGGVETQYF. CDR3 in DNA: TGTGCCAGCAGCACAGGGGGGGTTGAGACCCAGTACTTC.